This T cell receptor beta chain was found in a study of spatial heterogeneity in lung cancer. Time point in this sample: sample taken at primary tumor resection. TCRs were sequenced from unsorted whole RNA of tumor, nontumor lung or PBMC. Donation came from some 73 patients with untreated early-stage non-small cell lung cancer. A unique molecular identifier was carried by every single TCR cDNA molecule. Using its own MiXCR run on the 5' RACE reads, TCRdb lists one record per CDR3 protein. The table lists 7,500 to 9,000 distinct CDR3 sequences, approximately 7.8% of them singletons, with 25% to 30% in the top ten. General observations from the study: Ubiquitous, expanded tumor-derived TCRs were more frequently observed in blood at resection than at follow-up.

At least ten counts were recorded for this clonotype. Its target is unknown. This clonotype was obtained from a female donor with early-stage non-small cell lung cancer. Sample: PBMCs, taken at surgery.

This chain's CDR3 is CASSLVRDAEGEKLFF. The DNA of the CDR3 is TGTGCCAGCAGCTTAGTTCGGGATGCTGAGGGTGAAAAACTGTTTTTT. The chain uses TRBV7-8 and TRBJ1-4; the D is unclear. Germline V lookup: CDR1 SGHVS, CDR2 FQNEAQ. Trimming cost V 1 base and J 7 bases, with 16 bases left between them. This CDR3 has 16 residues. Combining the CDR3 with reference TRBV7-8 and TRBJ1-4 gives the whole variable domain GAGVSQSPRYKVAKRGQDVALRCDPISGHVSLFWYQQALGQGPEFLTYFQNEAQLDKSGLPSDRFFAERPEGSVSTLKIQRTQQEDSAVYLCASSLVRDAEGEKLFFGSGTQLSVL.